This T cell receptor beta chain is from a study of identical twins. Study-wide points: Weaker excess twin sharing was observed in beta out-of-frame sequences.

The CDR3 has 11 residues. Germline V lookup: CDR1 ENHRY, CDR2 SYGVKD. With 6 bases removed from V and 7 bases from J, the gap between germline ends came to 7 bases. Of note for this clonotype: The antigen remains unidentified.

Each CDR3 protein gets one entry after TCRdb re-called the 5' RACE reads with MiXCR. The sample holds 400,000 to 550,000 distinct CDR3 sequences, under 25% seen once. The same specimen was also included in a second study, on T cells expressing NK-cell markers. That study reports: The leading position in the CD3+CD56-NKG2C+ fraction of several donors also went to these clonotypes. HCMV specificity was not established for the expanded NKG2C+ T cell clones.

The sample comprised CD4+ T cells sorted from blood. This clonotype was sampled from a woman aged 18-30 years in good health. The V and J genes are TRBV10-3 and TRBJ2-1; D remains unclear. For the CDR3, the DNA is TGTGCCATCAGGGTCGGGAATGAGCAGTTCTTC. Translated: CAIRVGNEQFF.